This TCR beta chain is drawn from a study of blood T cell repertoires in COVID-19. Method: immunoSEQ multiplex PCR; TCRdb's copy keeps in-frame clones and lacks some. The sample has about 400,000 clones, approximately 87% seen once. CDR1 is MGHRA, CDR2 YSYEKL, per germline. This CDR3 has 15 residues. The germline V and J ends were trimmed by 1 base and 1 base, with 8 bases remaining between them. This chain connects TRBV4-1 to TRBJ1-5; no clear D. This receptor was obtained from a woman in her twenties or thirties with acute COVID-19. Sequences were obtained from PBMCs or T cells enriched from blood (not recorded which). The CDR3 DNA follows: TGCGCCAGCAGCCAAGTCCAATTGAGCAATCAGCCCCAGCATTTT. Protein: CASSQVQLSNQPQHF.